The 21 T cell receptor beta chains in this list originate from one sample, sequenced in a study of vaccination effects on CD4 cells after COVID-19. Clones were read by immunoSEQ multiplex PCR, and TCRdb kept only the in-frame ones, dropping some. Here the sample spans some 68,000 clones, approximately 70% being singletons. Sequencing in the ViraFEST assay came after antigen-specific CD4+ T cells had been expanded with viral peptide pools, which were used to stimulate PBMC. Culturing for 10 days preceded CD4+ T cell isolation. Absence of prior SARS-CoV-2 infection characterized the vaccine recipients, who showed negative nucleocapsid antibodies. Their specific antigens are unknown. Material: CD4+ T cells from PBMCs cultured with HCoV-OC43 spike peptides, obtained before COVID-19 vaccination. Subset described: HCoV-OC43 spike overlapping peptide pool stimulation. These TCRs come from a human donor who received a COVID-19 vaccine.

This clone was recorded only once. This sequence joins TRBV5-5 and TRBJ1-2, with TRBD1 as a possible D gene (5 bases). The CDR3 extends over 15 amino acids. Germline lookup yields CDR1 SGHKS and CDR2 YYEKEE (reference sequence). The germline V and J ends were trimmed by 4 bases and 0 bases, with 13 bases remaining between them. The CDR3 reads CASSLRDATNYGYTF. The CDR3 DNA reads TGTGCCAGCAGCCTCCGGGACGCAACTAACTATGGCTACACCTTC.

The chain combines TRBV29-1 with TRBJ1-2, with 9 bases fitting TRBD1. The CDR3 length is 13 residues. Per germline, CDR1 SQVTM and CDR2 ANQGSEA. The junction had 4 bases not matched to a gene; V was cut back by 6 bases and J by 2 bases. Here the CDR3 DNA reads TGCAGCGTAGCGGGACAGGGCAACTATGGCTACACCTTC. Translation gives CSVAGQGNYGYTF.

The chain combines TRBV3-1 (or the pseudogene TRBV3-2) with TRBJ1-5, with D perhaps matching TRBD1 (5 bases). The CDR3 has 14 amino acids. V was clipped by 4 bases and J by 2 bases, with 9 bases between them. The germline CDR1 and CDR2 sequences are LGHDT and YNNKEL (reference sequence). CDR3 sequence (DNA): TGTGCCAGCAGCCTTACGGGGGGCAATCAGCCCCAGCATTTT. Translation gives CASSLTGGNQPQHF.

This rearrangement joins TRBV19 to TRBJ2-5; D is possibly TRBD2 (7 bases). V was cut by 5 bases and J by 4 bases, with 23 bases left in between. CDR1 and CDR2 (germline): LNHDA, SQIVND (reference sequence). This CDR3 is 17 amino acids long. This CDR3 reads CASSGVPRGGARETQYF. CDR3 coding DNA: TGTGCCAGTAGTGGAGTTCCTAGGGGGGGGGCTCGAGAGACCCAGTACTTC.

The rearrangement joins TRBV2 to TRBJ2-7; TRBD2 might be the D (6 bases). Germline CDR1 is SNHLY and CDR2 is FYNNEI. Trimming removed 6 bases at V and 0 bases at J, with 12 bases between. CDR3 length equals 14 residues. CDR3 amino acids: CASRDGGSSYEQYV. DNA of the CDR3: TGTGCCAGCAGGGATGGGGGGAGCTCCTACGAGCAGTACGTC.

The V and J genes are TRBV4-1 and TRBJ2-5; the D gene could be TRBD1 or TRBD2 (5 bases each). V lost 3 bases and J lost 4, with 15 bases in between. CDR3 length: 15 amino acids. The V gene's germline CDR1 is MGHRA and CDR2 YSYEKL. The chain's CDR3 is CASSHPGTPAETQYF. The CDR3 DNA reads as TGCGCCAGCAGCCACCCCGGGACCCCAGCAGAGACCCAGTACTTC.

J is TRBJ1-4 and V is TRBV3-1 (or the pseudogene TRBV3-2); possible D gene TRBD1, 6 bases. The CDR3 runs to 14 residues. Trimming shortened V by 3 bases and J by 7 bases, and 12 bases separated the two germline ends. Germline V CDR1 and CDR2: LGHDT, YNNKEL (reference sequence). CDR3 protein: CASSQRGVGEKLFF. CDR3 DNA sequence: TGTGCCAGCAGCCAGAGGGGGGTTGGTGAAAAACTGTTTTTT.

The rearrangement links TRBV7-9 to TRBJ2-5; unclear D gene. Deletions cut 5 bases from V and 4 bases from J, with 11 bases between. Germline V gene lookup returns CDR1 SEHNR and CDR2 FQNEAQ (reference sequence). This CDR3 comprises 13 residues. CDR3 in DNA: TGTGCCAGCAGCCAGGAGATGGGAGAGACCCAGTACTTC. Translation gives CASSQEMGETQYF.

This clone was counted only a few times. In nucleotides, the CDR3 is TGTGCCAGCAGCCAAGGGTCCTACGAGCAGTACGTC. The encoded protein is CASSQGSYEQYV. This sequence joins TRBV3-1 (or the pseudogene TRBV3-2) and TRBJ2-7; D uncertain. The CDR3 contains 12 residues. CDR1 LGHDT and CDR2 YNNKEL come from the germline V gene (reference sequence). V was pared by 1 base and J by 1 base, with 2 bases between.

J is TRBJ1-1 and V is TRBV18; TRBD1 matches at 9 bases. The V and J ends lost 5 bases and 1 base, in that order; junction bases with no gene match: 5. Per germline, CDR1 KGHSH and CDR2 LQKENI. This CDR3 has 15 residues. The CDR3 coding sequence is TGTGCCAGCTCATCCGGACAGGGGACGAACACTGAAGCTTTCTTT. Its translation: CASSSGQGTNTEAFF.

V and J are TRBV5-6 and TRBJ1-2, with 7 positions matching TRBD1. Germline values: CDR1 SGHDT, CDR2 YYEEEE. The V gene end was trimmed by 4 bases and the J gene end by 8 bases; junction bases not matched to a gene: 11. The CDR3 is made up of 14 amino acids. In DNA form, the CDR3 reads TGTGCCAGCAGCGGGACAGTGACAGCAGGGGGCTACACCTTC. It encodes CASSGTVTAGGYTF.

The V gene is TRBV6-6, the J gene TRBJ1-2; the D gene is possibly TRBD1 (6 bases). This CDR3 comprises 15 residues. Trimming took off 6 bases at V and 1 base at J, with 15 bases between the two ends. Germline-derived CDR1 and CDR2 are MNHNY and SVGAGI (reference sequence). In DNA form, the CDR3 reads TGTGCCAGCAGGTATACAGGGAAGATTAACTATGGCTACACCTTC. This codes for CASRYTGKINYGYTF.

In its sample, this clone was seen a few times. V is TRBV27 and J is TRBJ1-6, with D uncertain. V gave up 7 bases and J gave up 13 bases, with 20 bases separating them. Germline V gene sequence: CDR1 MNHEY, CDR2 SMNVEV (reference sequence). The CDR3 is 14 amino acids. The CDR3 sequence is CASTRYGVDTPLHF. The DNA for the CDR3 is TGTGCCAGCACACGCTACGGGGTGGATACGCCCCTCCACTTT.

The chain links TRBV7-2 to TRBJ1-2; 8 bases line up with TRBD1. From germline, CDR1 is SGHTA and CDR2 FQGNSA. The CDR3 is made up of 13 amino acids. With V trimmed by 5 bases and J by 6 bases, 5 bases remained unmatched. The CDR3 is CASSADREHGYTF. The CDR3 region has the DNA TGTGCCAGCAGCGCGGACAGGGAGCATGGCTACACCTTC.

This chain uses TRBV7-2 with TRBJ1-6; D unclear. The germline V gene encodes CDR1 SGHTA and CDR2 FQGNSA. This CDR3 spans 12 amino acids. Trimming removed 2 bases at V and 10 bases at J, with 6 bases between. The CDR3 DNA reads TGTGCCAGCAGCTTAAGCCGGTCACCCCTCCACTTT. Its protein product is CASSLSRSPLHF.

This rearrangement joins TRBV5-1 to TRBJ2-1; possibly TRBD1 for D (6 bases). CDR1 is SGHRS and CDR2 is YFSETQ in the germline V gene. Trimming removed 2 bases from V and 4 bases from J, with 7 bases in between. This CDR3 is built from 13 residues. As DNA, the CDR3 is TGCGCCAGCAGCTTCGGACAGTACAATGAGCAGTTCTTC. It codes for CASSFGQYNEQFF.

The rearrangement links TRBV24-1 to TRBJ2-5, with D maybe TRBD2 (5 bases). The germline gives CDR1 KGHDR, CDR2 SFDVKD. This CDR3 is 14 amino acids long. Deletions cut 1 base from V and 3 bases from J, with 8 bases between. This chain's CDR3 is CATSDFSGEETQYF. Written as DNA, the CDR3 is TGTGCCACCAGTGATTTTTCCGGGGAAGAGACCCAGTACTTC.

J is TRBJ2-3 and V is TRBV28; unclear D gene. Deletions cut 7 bases from V and 2 bases from J, with 10 bases between. This CDR3 comprises 13 residues. The germline V gene encodes CDR1 MDHEN and CDR2 SYDVKM. CDR3 nucleotides: TGTGCCAGCAACGGACCCTCCACAGATACGCAGTATTTT. Translation: CASNGPSTDTQYF. Looking up the rest from reference TRBV28 and TRBJ2-3 gives the full variable domain: DVKVTQSSRYLVKRTGEKVFLECVQDMDHENMFWYRQDPGLGLRLIYFSYDVKMKEKGDIPEGYSVSREKKERFSLILESASTNQTSMYLCASNGPSTDTQYFGPGTRLTVL.

The genes are TRBV6-5 and TRBJ1-1; TRBD1 matches at 7 bases. Trimming took 7 bases from V and 4 from J; bases not matched to a gene: 12. This CDR3 comprises 15 residues. Germline loops: CDR1 MNHEY, CDR2 SVGAGI. The CDR3 region is CASTAVYQGGTEAFF. The CDR3 bases are TGTGCCAGCACCGCGGTTTATCAGGGGGGCACTGAAGCTTTCTTT.

J is TRBJ1-2 and V is TRBV12-3 or TRBV12-4; D is perhaps TRBD1 (6 bases). The CDR3 consists of 13 residues. Trimming took 5 bases from V and 4 from J, leaving 11 bases between them. CDR3 nucleotide sequence: TGTGCCAGCAGTCCAGGACAGTTCTATGGCTACACCTTC. This encodes CASSPGQFYGYTF.

The J gene is TRBJ1-1, the V gene TRBV12-3 or TRBV12-4, with D maybe TRBD1 (6 bases). The CDR3 length is 12 residues. V gave up 8 bases and J gave up 4 bases, with 11 bases separating them. The CDR3 region is CASQQGGTEAFF. The CDR3 DNA is TGTGCCAGCCAACAGGGAGGCACTGAAGCTTTCTTT.